Below, 30 T cell receptor beta chains from the same sample are listed, as sequenced in a study of shared clonotypes between healthy human individuals. Naive CD8 cells lacked CD45RO, underwent positive selection for CCR7 and left out terminally differentiated effector memory CD45RA+ cells. Measured with immunoSEQ multiplex PCR; TCRdb has only the in-frame clones, and not every one. The table has some 2.1 million clones, over 85% seen once; the top ten hold around 1.1%. Sequencing input: naive CD8+ T cells sorted from blood. All receptors derive from a man between 18 and 29 years old in good health.

The rearrangement joins TRBV5-6 to TRBJ1-1; 8 positions match TRBD1. Germline V gives CDR1 SGHDT, CDR2 YYEEEE. V shed 4 bases and J 5 bases; nucleotides not matched to a gene: 10. CDR3 length equals 15 residues. The CDR3 DNA follows: TGTGCCAGCAGCATATTGACAGGGGTGGAGACTGAAGCTTTCTTT. Its translation is CASSILTGVETEAFF.

The CDR3, as DNA: TGTGCCAGCAGCTTAGGGCCCTCGGGACAGGCCGCTGGAAACACCATATATTTT. Its translation is CASSLGPSGQAAGNTIYF. V is TRBV13 and J is TRBJ1-3; 8 bases align to TRBD1. Germline values: CDR1 PRHDT, CDR2 FYEKMQ (reference sequence). J lost 2 bases, V lost 0 bases, and 9 bases had no gene match. This CDR3 comprises 18 residues.

V and J are TRBV30 and TRBJ2-5; TRBD1 agrees at 7 bases. Germline CDR1 reads GTSNPN; CDR2 reads SVGIG (reference sequence). CDR3 length: 14 amino acids. Unmatched junction bases numbered 3, after V lost 1 base and J lost 1 base. The chain's CDR3 is CAWSGRGLQETQYF. The CDR3 DNA is TGTGCCTGGAGTGGAAGGGGGCTCCAAGAGACCCAGTACTTC.

The rearrangement links TRBV10-2 to TRBJ1-1, with unresolved D. The CDR3 is made up of 12 amino acids. The germline V gene encodes CDR1 WSHSY and CDR2 SAAADI. V was clipped by 8 bases and J by 3 bases, with 10 bases between them. CDR3: CASLTEYTEAFF. The CDR3 DNA reads TGCGCCAGCCTAACAGAATACACTGAAGCTTTCTTT.

The V and J genes are TRBV4-3 and TRBJ2-2; possible D gene TRBD1, 6 bases. V was clipped by 0 bases and J by 4 bases, with 15 bases between them. CDR1 is LGHNA, CDR2 YSLEER, per germline. The CDR3 spans 17 residues. The CDR3 coding sequence is TGCGCCAGCAGCCAAGACGCCGCGGCAGGGGTCACCGGGGAGCTGTTTTTT. Translating it yields CASSQDAAAGVTGELFF.

Concerning this clone itself: Other nucleotide sequences from this sample produce the same CDR3. The genes are TRBV5-1 and TRBJ2-2, with 7 bases that match TRBD1. Trimming at V came to 4 bases and at J to 0 bases, leaving 3 bases not matched to a gene. This CDR3 is built from 15 residues. Germline V lookup: CDR1 SGHRS, CDR2 YFSETQ. CDR3 sequence (DNA): TGCGCCAGCAGCCCGGACAGGACGAACACCGGGGAGCTGTTTTTT. It encodes CASSPDRTNTGELFF.

This chain joins TRBV6-6 and TRBJ2-7; no clear D. The CDR3 covers 16 residues. V gave up 5 bases and J gave up 3 bases, with 20 bases separating them. Germline lookup yields CDR1 MNHNY and CDR2 SVGAGI (reference sequence). The CDR3 region has the DNA TGTGCCAGCAGTCTTACCACCTACAGTCCCCGCTACGAGCAGTACTTC. Amino acids: CASSLTTYSPRYEQYF.

The rearrangement uses TRBV25-1 and TRBJ1-1; 7 bases fit TRBD1. CDR1 and CDR2 from the germline V gene are MGHDK and SYGVNS. With 4 bases clipped from V and 11 bases from J, the junction kept 19 bases outside the gene matches. This CDR3 comprises 16 residues. The CDR3 sequence: CASSGGATGPETKAFF. For the CDR3, the DNA is TGTGCCAGCAGTGGGGGTGCGACAGGGCCAGAGACTAAGGCTTTCTTT.

The chain couples TRBV7-9 to TRBJ2-4, with 7 positions matching TRBD1. The CDR3 contains 13 residues. Germline V lookup: CDR1 SEHNR, CDR2 FQNEAQ (reference sequence). Unmatched junction bases numbered 5, after V lost 5 bases and J lost 7 bases. The CDR3 DNA reads as TGTGCCAGCAGCCGGGACAGTGACAACATTCAGTACTTC. It encodes CASSRDSDNIQYF.

The chain joins TRBV6-1 to TRBJ2-1; 11 nucleotides align to TRBD2. Germline loops: CDR1 MNHNS, CDR2 SASEGT. The CDR3 is 14 residues long. V was clipped by 10 bases and J by 9 bases; unmatched bases: 11. The CDR3 loop is CATFSGRALVEQFF. Written as DNA, the CDR3 is TGTGCCACCTTTAGCGGGAGGGCCCTAGTTGAGCAGTTCTTC.

The V and J genes are TRBV27 and TRBJ2-2; D not resolved. V was clipped by 5 bases and J by 0 bases, with 7 bases between them. From germline, CDR1 is MNHEY and CDR2 SMNVEV (reference sequence). This CDR3 region has 14 residues. CDR3 nucleotides: TGTGCCAGCAGTAACAGAGCGAACACCGGGGAGCTGTTTTTT. Its protein product is CASSNRANTGELFF.

The rearrangement links TRBV7-6 to TRBJ2-1, with 10 bases that match TRBD1. The V gene's germline CDR1 is SGHVS and CDR2 FNYEAQ. The V and J ends lost 8 bases and 5 bases, in that order; junction bases with no gene match: 9. CDR3 length: 15 residues. DNA for the CDR3: TGTGCCAGCGGAACGGGACAGGGGCCCGACAATGAGCAGTTCTTC. This sequence encodes CASGTGQGPDNEQFF.

V and J are TRBV9 and TRBJ1-1; 7 bases fit TRBD1. The germline gives CDR1 SGDLS, CDR2 YYNGEE. The CDR3 has 16 residues. V lost 2 bases, J lost 0 bases, and 7 bases stayed unmatched. CDR3 sequence reads: CASSVGPTGMNTEAFF. For the CDR3, the DNA is TGTGCCAGCAGCGTCGGACCGACAGGGATGAACACTGAAGCTTTCTTT.

The V call is TRBV4-1, the J call TRBJ1-3; TRBD1 matches 7 bases. The CDR3 loop spans 15 amino acids. CDR1 and CDR2 from the germline V gene are MGHRA and YSYEKL. J gave up 0 bases and V 3 bases, and 2 bases lay outside the gene matches. CDR3 sequence: CASSQRDSSGNTIYF. For the CDR3, the DNA is TGCGCCAGCAGCCAGCGGGACAGCTCTGGAAACACCATATATTTT.

The chain carries TRBV30 and TRBJ2-3; 13 nucleotides agree with TRBD2. The CDR3 is 14 residues long. Looked up from germline, CDR1 is GTSNPN and CDR2 is SVGIG (reference sequence). DNA for the CDR3: TGTGCTACCACTAGCGGGGGGGCCGCAGATACGCAGTATTTT. This codes for CATTSGGAADTQYF.

V and J are TRBV7-6 and TRBJ1-1, with D perhaps TRBD1 (6 bases). V lost 4 bases and J lost 1, with 16 bases in between. Germline V gene data show CDR1 as SGHVS and CDR2 as FNYEAQ. This CDR3 has 16 amino acids. The CDR3 here is CASSSPGGGGNTEAFF. CDR3 bases: TGTGCCAGCAGCTCTCCCGGGGGCGGAGGGAACACTGAAGCTTTCTTT.

The chain uses TRBV5-4 and TRBJ1-1; D not certain. CDR1 is SGHNT and CDR2 is YYREEE in the germline V gene (reference sequence). The CDR3 length is 14 residues. V lost 3 bases and J lost 5, with 14 bases in between. The CDR3 nucleotides read TGTGCCAGCAGCTCGGAGGCGGCGGAGACTGAAGCTTTCTTT. Translated: CASSSEAAETEAFF.

V usage is TRBV5-6 and J usage is TRBJ1-4; the D gene is possibly TRBD1 (5 bases). Trimming took 7 bases from V and 6 from J, leaving 13 bases between them. The CDR3 length is 13 residues. Germline CDR1 SGHDT, CDR2 YYEEEE. The CDR3 sequence: CASCFVGDEKLFF. The CDR3 nucleotides are TGTGCCAGCTGTTTCGTAGGGGATGAAAAACTGTTTTTT.

This chain joins TRBV6-6 and TRBJ1-3, with D unclear. V was trimmed by 5 bases and J by 0 bases, leaving 8 bases between them. There are 14 residues in the CDR3. CDR1 is MNHNY, CDR2 SVGAGI, per germline (reference sequence). CDR3 sequence (DNA): TGTGCCAGCAGTACTGATAACTCTGGAAACACCATATATTTT. Protein sequence: CASSTDNSGNTIYF.

This clone was observed once. The rearrangement joins TRBV6-5 to TRBJ2-1; D is unclear. The CDR3 contains 11 residues. V was trimmed by 3 bases and J by 13 bases, leaving 10 bases between them. The germline CDR1 and CDR2 sequences are MNHEY and SVGAGI. The CDR3 region is CASSYGETQFF. The CDR3 nucleotides are TGTGCCAGCAGTTATGGAGAAACCCAGTTCTTC.

J is TRBJ1-1 and V is TRBV7-8, with 10 bases fitting TRBD1. J lost 3 bases, V lost 5 bases, and 12 bases had no gene match. Germline-derived CDR1 and CDR2 are SGHVS and FQNEAQ. This CDR3 comprises 17 residues. CDR3 coding DNA: TGTGCCAGCAGCAGAAATCGACAGGGGGCATGGGACACTGAAGCTTTCTTT. It specifies CASSRNRQGAWDTEAFF.

Of note for this clone: This CDR3 is also generated by other DNA sequences in the sample. V is TRBV5-1 and J is TRBJ2-7; possibly TRBD1 for D (6 bases). This CDR3 is built from 13 residues. V lost 4 bases and J 2 bases, leaving 10 bases between the germline ends. The germline gives CDR1 SGHRS, CDR2 YFSETQ. The CDR3 DNA sequence: TGCGCCAGCAGCCTTAGGACAGCCTACGAGCAGTACTTC. As protein: CASSLRTAYEQYF.

The gene calls are TRBV12-5 and TRBJ2-1, with 8 bases matching TRBD2. CDR1 is LGHNT and CDR2 is FRNRAP in the germline V gene. The J segment lost 2 bases and the V segment lost 5 bases, leaving 8 bases of the junction unmatched. CDR3 size: 16 residues. The CDR3 loop is CASGLIAGKPYNEQFF. In nucleotides, the CDR3 is TGTGCTAGTGGTCTGATAGCGGGGAAGCCCTACAATGAGCAGTTCTTC. The full variable domain, its missing parts supplied by reference TRBV12-5 and TRBJ2-1, is DARVTQTPRHKVTEMGQEVTMRCQPILGHNTVFWYRQTMMQGLELLAYFRNRAPLDDSGMPKDRFSAEMPDATLATLKIQPSEPRDSAVYFCASGLIAGKPYNEQFFGPGTRLTVL.

The chain uses TRBV5-5 and TRBJ2-7, with D maybe TRBD2 (6 bases). CDR1 and CDR2 (germline): SGHKS, YYEKEE (reference sequence). The V and J ends lost 2 bases and 7 bases respectively, with 13 bases between them. This CDR3 is 13 amino acids long. The CDR3 nucleotides read TGTGCCAGCAGCTTTGGTCGGAGGGTTGAGCAGTACTTC. Translation: CASSFGRRVEQYF.

This chain connects TRBV4-3 to TRBJ1-1; D unclear. The CDR3 runs 14 residues. Germline-derived CDR1 and CDR2 are LGHNA and YSLEER. The V and J ends lost 0 bases and 7 bases respectively, with 12 bases between them. The CDR3 DNA reads TGCGCCAGCAGCCAAGATACCCCTCGAGATGAAGCTTTCTTT. Its translation is CASSQDTPRDEAFF.

The chain joins TRBV6-5 to TRBJ1-1, with D uncertain. CDR1 and CDR2 (germline): MNHEY, SVGAGI. V dropped 2 bases and J dropped 3 bases, with 16 bases sitting between them. The CDR3 spans 16 residues. CDR3 amino acids: CASSYRLRVQDTEAFF. CDR3 sequence (DNA): TGTGCCAGCAGTTACCGACTCCGGGTCCAAGACACTGAAGCTTTCTTT.

The chain recombines TRBV4-1 with TRBJ1-5; D not certain. CDR1 is MGHRA and CDR2 is YSYEKL in the germline V gene. Trimming removed 4 bases at V and 3 bases at J, with 7 bases between. The CDR3 sequence is 13 residues long. DNA for the CDR3: TGCGCCAGCAGCCCAGCCCCCAATCAGCCCCAGCATTTT. Translation gives CASSPAPNQPQHF.

V is TRBV27 and J is TRBJ1-1, with no clear D. The length of the CDR3 is 11 residues. V lost 8 bases to trimming and J lost 4 bases, with 8 bases between them. Per germline, CDR1 MNHEY and CDR2 SMNVEV (reference sequence). This CDR3 reads CASGPATEAFF. CDR3 nucleotide sequence: TGTGCCAGCGGGCCGGCCACTGAAGCTTTCTTT.

The chain recombines TRBV12-5 with TRBJ1-6, with unresolved D. Germline-derived CDR1 and CDR2 are LGHNT and FRNRAP. This CDR3 comprises 13 residues. With 6 bases removed from V and 9 bases from J, the gap between germline ends came to 12 bases. This CDR3 reads CASGPAEGSPLHF. Written as DNA, the CDR3 is TGTGCTAGTGGGCCGGCTGAAGGTTCACCCCTCCACTTT. Together with reference TRBV12-5 and TRBJ1-6, the CDR3 gives the full variable domain: DARVTQTPRHKVTEMGQEVTMRCQPILGHNTVFWYRQTMMQGLELLAYFRNRAPLDDSGMPKDRFSAEMPDATLATLKIQPSEPRDSAVYFCASGPAEGSPLHFGNGTRLTVT.

The chain couples TRBV5-1 to TRBJ2-3, with TRBD1 matching over 8 bases. The CDR3 covers 14 residues. J gave up 6 bases and V 3 bases, and 6 bases lay outside the gene matches. Germline V gene sequence: CDR1 SGHRS, CDR2 YFSETQ. The CDR3 reads CASSSLTGEDTQYF. The CDR3 nucleotides read TGCGCCAGCAGCTCGTTGACAGGGGAGGATACGCAGTATTTT. The whole variable domain, remainder taken from reference TRBV5-1 and TRBJ2-3, is KAGVTQTPRYLIKTRGQQVTLSCSPISGHRSVSWYQQTPGQGLQFLFEYFSETQRNKGNFPGRFSGRQFSNSRSEMNVSTLELGDSALYLCASSSLTGEDTQYFGPGTRLTVL.